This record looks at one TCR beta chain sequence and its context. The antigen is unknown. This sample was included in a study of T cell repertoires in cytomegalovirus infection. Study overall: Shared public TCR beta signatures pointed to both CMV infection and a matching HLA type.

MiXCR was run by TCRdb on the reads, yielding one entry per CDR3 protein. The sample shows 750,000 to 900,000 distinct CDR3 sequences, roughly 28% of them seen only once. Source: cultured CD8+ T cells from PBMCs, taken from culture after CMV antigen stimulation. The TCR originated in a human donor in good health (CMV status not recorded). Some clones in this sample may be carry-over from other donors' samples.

Written as DNA, the CDR3 is TGTGCCAGCAGCTTGGCCCGGACAGGGCCAGATGAAAAACTGTTTTTT. This encodes CASSLARTGPDEKLFF. V usage is TRBV5-6 and J usage is TRBJ1-4, with TRBD1 matching over 8 bases. From germline, CDR1 is SGHDT and CDR2 YYEEEE. The CDR3 consists of 16 residues. V shed 0 bases, J shed 6 bases, and the junction held 7 bases outside the gene matches.